Given below is one TCR beta chain in context. What it binds is unknown. The table came from immunoSEQ multiplex PCR; TCRdb's copy has only in-frame clones and leaves some out. The table records 150,000 to 200,000 clones, around 92% of them present only once. The data are from a study of T cell responses to AZD1222 COVID-19 vaccine. Whole-study results and caveats: Spike-specific TCR depth and breadth grew after two AZD1222 doses.

The source material was peripheral blood, sampled on day 0 of AZD1222 vaccination. The receptor comes from an adult in good health.

The CDR3 nucleotides read TGTGCCAGCAGTCGAACAGGGAGTACGACTAATGAAAAACTGTTTTTT. This codes for CASSRTGSTTNEKLFF. The chain has TRBV9 and TRBJ1-4; tentative D call: TRBD1 (6 bases). The CDR3 loop spans 16 amino acids. Per germline, CDR1 SGDLS and CDR2 YYNGEE. V gave up 5 bases and J gave up 2 bases, with 16 bases separating them.